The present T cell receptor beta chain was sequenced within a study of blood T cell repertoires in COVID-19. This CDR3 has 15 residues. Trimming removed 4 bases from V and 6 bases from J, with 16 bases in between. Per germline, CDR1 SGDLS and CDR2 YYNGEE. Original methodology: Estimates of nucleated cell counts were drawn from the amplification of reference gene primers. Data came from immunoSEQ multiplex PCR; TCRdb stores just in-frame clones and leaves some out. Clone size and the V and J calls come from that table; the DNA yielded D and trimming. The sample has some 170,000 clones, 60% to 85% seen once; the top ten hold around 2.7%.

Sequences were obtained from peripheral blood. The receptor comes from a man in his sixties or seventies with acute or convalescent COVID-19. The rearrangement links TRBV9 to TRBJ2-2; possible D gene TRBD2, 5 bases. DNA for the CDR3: TGTGCCAGCAGCCCCCTAGCCAATCACGCCGGGGAGCTGTTTTTT. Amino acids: CASSPLANHAGELFF.